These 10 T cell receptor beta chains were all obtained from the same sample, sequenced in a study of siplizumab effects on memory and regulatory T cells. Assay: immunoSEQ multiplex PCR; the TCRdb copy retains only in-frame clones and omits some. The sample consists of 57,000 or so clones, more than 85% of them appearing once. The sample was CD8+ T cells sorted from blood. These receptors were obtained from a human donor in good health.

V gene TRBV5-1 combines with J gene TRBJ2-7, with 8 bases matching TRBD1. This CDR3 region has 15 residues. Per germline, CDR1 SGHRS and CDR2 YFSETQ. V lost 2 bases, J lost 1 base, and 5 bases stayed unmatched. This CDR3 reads CASSLTGTGSYEQYF. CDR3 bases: TGCGCCAGCAGCTTAACCGGGACAGGATCCTACGAGCAGTACTTC.

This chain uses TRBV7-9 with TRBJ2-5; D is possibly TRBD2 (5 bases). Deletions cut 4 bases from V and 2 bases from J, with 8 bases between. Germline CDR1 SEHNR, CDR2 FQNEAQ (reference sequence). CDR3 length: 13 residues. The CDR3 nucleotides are TGTGCCAGCAGCTCTACGGGGCAAGAGACCCAGTACTTC. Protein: CASSSTGQETQYF.

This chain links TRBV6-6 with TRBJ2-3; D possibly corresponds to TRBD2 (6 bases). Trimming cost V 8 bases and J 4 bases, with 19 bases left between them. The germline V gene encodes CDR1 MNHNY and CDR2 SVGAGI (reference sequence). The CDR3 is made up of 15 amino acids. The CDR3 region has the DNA TGTGCCAGCCTTCGTTCGGGGACTTCGTCAGATACGCAGTATTTT. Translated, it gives CASLRSGTSSDTQYF.

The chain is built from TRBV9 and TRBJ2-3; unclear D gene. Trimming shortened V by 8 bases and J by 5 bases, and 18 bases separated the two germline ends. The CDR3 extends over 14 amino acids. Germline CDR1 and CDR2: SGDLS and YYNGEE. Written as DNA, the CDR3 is TGTGCCAGTGGGGTCGGACGGCTGCAAGATACGCAGTATTTT. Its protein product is CASGVGRLQDTQYF.

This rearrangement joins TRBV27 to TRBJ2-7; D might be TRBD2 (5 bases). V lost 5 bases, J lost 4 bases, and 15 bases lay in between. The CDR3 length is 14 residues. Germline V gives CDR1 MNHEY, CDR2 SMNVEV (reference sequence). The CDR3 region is CASSMGPGVYEQYF. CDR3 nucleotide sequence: TGTGCCAGCAGTATGGGCCCCGGGGTGTACGAGCAGTACTTC.

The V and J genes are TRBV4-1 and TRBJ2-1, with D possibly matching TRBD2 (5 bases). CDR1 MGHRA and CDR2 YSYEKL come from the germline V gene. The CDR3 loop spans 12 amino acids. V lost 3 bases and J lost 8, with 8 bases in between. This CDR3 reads CASSQGVYEQFF. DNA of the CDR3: TGCGCCAGCAGCCAGGGAGTTTATGAGCAGTTCTTC.

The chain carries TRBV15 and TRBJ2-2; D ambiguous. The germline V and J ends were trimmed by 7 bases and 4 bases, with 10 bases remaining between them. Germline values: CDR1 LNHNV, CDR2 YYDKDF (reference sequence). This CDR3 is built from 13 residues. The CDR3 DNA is TGTGCCACCATAGACCAATCCACCGGGGAGCTGTTTTTT. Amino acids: CATIDQSTGELFF.

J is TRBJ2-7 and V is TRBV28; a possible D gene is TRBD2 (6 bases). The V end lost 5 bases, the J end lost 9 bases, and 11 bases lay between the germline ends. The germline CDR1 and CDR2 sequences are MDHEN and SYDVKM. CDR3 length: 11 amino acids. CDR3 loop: CASSGGKVQYF. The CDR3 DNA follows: TGTGCCAGCAGTGGGGGGAAAGTGCAGTACTTC.

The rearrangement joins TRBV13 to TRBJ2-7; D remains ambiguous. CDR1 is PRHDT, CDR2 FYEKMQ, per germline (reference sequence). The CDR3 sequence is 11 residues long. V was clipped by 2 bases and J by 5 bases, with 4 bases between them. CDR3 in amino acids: CASSLYDEQYF. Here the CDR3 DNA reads TGTGCCAGCAGCTTATACGACGAGCAGTACTTC.

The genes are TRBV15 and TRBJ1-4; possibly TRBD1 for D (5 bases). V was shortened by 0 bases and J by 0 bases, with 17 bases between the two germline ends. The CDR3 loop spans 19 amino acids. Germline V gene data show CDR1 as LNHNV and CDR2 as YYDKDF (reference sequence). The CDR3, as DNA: TGTGCCACCAGCAGAGAAGGACAAGGTAGACCGGCAACTAATGAAAAACTGTTTTTT. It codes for CATSREGQGRPATNEKLFF.